This T cell receptor beta chain was sequenced in a study of vaccination and CD4 T cells after COVID-19. Germline V gene lookup returns CDR1 SGHNT and CDR2 YYREEE (reference sequence). The CDR3 covers 15 residues. V was trimmed by 3 bases and J by 6 bases, leaving 18 bases between them. The treatment denotes: approximately nine-day PBMC culture with coronavirus spike peptide pools or control peptides (ViraFEST assay). Cultured CD4+ T-cell DNA underwent Oncomine TCR Beta short-read sequencing. Via MiXCR, TCRdb re-called the PCR reads, giving one row per CDR3 protein. Altogether more than 10,000 distinct CDR3 sequences are present, 61% being singletons, with the ten largest covering approximately 10%. A word on this clonotype: Its antigen is unknown.

The chain recombines TRBV5-4 with TRBJ2-5; possible D gene TRBD2, 5 bases. The sequenced sample consisted of CD4+ T cells from blood, cultured in vitro. This clonotype was obtained from a human donor who had recovered from COVID-19. As DNA, the CDR3 is TGTGCCAGCAGCTCCGGAGGTAGGGTGGCCAAGACCCAGTACTTC. Encoded protein: CASSSGGRVAKTQYF.